This T cell receptor beta chain was identified in a study of CD8 T cells in Susac syndrome. This clonotype has a single count. V dropped 5 bases and J dropped 5 bases, with 9 bases sitting between them. The CDR3 has 11 residues. Germline CDR1 GTSNPN, CDR2 SVGIG (reference sequence). Reverse transcription of roughly 0.5 to 1 ug RNA was carried out with random hexamers. TCRdb reanalysed the immunoSEQ multiplex PCR reads using MiXCR and keeps one entry per CDR3 protein. The data show under 150,000 distinct CDR3 sequences, with roughly 76% seen just once and 0.45% to 0.65% held by the top ten. The chain has TRBV30 and TRBJ1-1; D might be TRBD1 (5 bases). What was sequenced was CD8+ T cells from PBMCs. This TCR was recovered from a human donor with multiple sclerosis. CDR3 amino acids: CAWGWGTEAFF. For the CDR3, the DNA is TGTGCCTGGGGCTGGGGGACTGAAGCTTTCTTT.